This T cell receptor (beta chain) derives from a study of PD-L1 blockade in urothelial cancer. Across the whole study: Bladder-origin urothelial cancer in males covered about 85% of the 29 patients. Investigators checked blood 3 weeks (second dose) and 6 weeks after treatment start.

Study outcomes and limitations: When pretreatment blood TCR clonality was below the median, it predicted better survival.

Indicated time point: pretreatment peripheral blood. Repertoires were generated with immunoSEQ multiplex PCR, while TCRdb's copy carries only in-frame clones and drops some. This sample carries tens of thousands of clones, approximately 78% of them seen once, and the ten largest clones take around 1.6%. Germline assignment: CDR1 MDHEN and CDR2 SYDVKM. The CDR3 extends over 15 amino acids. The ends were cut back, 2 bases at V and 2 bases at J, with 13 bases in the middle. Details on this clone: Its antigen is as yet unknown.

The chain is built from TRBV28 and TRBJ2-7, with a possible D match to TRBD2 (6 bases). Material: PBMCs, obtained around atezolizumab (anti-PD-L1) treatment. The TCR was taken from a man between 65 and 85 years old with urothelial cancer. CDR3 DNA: TGTGCCAGCAGTTTACGGGACTTCTCCGCCTACGAGCAGTACTTC. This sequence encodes CASSLRDFSAYEQYF.